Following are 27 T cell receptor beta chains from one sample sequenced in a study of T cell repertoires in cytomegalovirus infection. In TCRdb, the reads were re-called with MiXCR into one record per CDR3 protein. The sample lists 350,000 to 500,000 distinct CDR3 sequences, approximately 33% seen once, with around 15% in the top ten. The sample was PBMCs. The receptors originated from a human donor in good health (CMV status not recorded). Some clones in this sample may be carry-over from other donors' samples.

The CDR3 is CSAGPGWGQPQHF. The CDR3 DNA is TGCAGTGCTGGGCCCGGATGGGGTCAGCCCCAGCATTTT. V is TRBV20-1 and J is TRBJ1-5; D ambiguous. Germline lookup yields CDR1 DFQATT and CDR2 SNEGSKA (reference sequence). Trimming removed 5 bases at V and 6 bases at J, with 14 bases between. The CDR3 consists of 13 residues.

The CDR3 spells CATSDRGDQPQHF. DNA for the CDR3: TGTGCCACCAGTGACAGGGGAGATCAGCCCCAGCATTTT. V is TRBV24-1 and J is TRBJ1-5; possible D gene TRBD1, 6 bases. CDR1 and CDR2 (germline): KGHDR, SFDVKD. The ends were cut back, 4 bases at V and 5 bases at J, with 8 bases in the middle. CDR3 size: 13 residues.

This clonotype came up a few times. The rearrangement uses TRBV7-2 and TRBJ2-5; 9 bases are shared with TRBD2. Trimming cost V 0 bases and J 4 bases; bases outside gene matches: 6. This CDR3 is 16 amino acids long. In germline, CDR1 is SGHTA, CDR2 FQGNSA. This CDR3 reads CASSLAGGGAGETQYF. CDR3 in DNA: TGTGCCAGCAGCTTAGCTGGCGGGGGGGCAGGAGAGACCCAGTACTTC.

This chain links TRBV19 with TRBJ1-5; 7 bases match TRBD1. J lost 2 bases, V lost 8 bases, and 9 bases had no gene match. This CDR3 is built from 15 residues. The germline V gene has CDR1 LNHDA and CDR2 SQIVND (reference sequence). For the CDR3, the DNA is TGTGCCAGTCAGGTGAACGGACAGGGCAATCAGCCCCAGCATTTT. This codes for CASQVNGQGNQPQHF. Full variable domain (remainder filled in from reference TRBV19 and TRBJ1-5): DGGITQSPKYLFRKEGQNVTLSCEQNLNHDAMYWYRQDPGQGLRLIYYSQIVNDFQKGDIAEGYSVSREKKESFPLTVTSAQKNPTAFYLCASQVNGQGNQPQHFGDGTRLSIL.

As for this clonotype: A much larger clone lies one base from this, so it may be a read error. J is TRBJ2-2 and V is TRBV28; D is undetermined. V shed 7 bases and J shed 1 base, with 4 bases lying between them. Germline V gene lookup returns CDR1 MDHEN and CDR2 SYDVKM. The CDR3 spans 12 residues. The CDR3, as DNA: TGTGCCAGCAACCAGAACACCGGGGAGCTGTTTTTT. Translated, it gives CASNQNTGELFF. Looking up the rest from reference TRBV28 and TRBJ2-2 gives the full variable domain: DVKVTQSSRYLVKRTGEKVFLECVQDMDHENMFWYRQDPGLGLRLIYFSYDVKMKEKGDIPEGYSVSREKKERFSLILESASTNQTSMYLCASNQNTGELFFGEGSRLTVL.

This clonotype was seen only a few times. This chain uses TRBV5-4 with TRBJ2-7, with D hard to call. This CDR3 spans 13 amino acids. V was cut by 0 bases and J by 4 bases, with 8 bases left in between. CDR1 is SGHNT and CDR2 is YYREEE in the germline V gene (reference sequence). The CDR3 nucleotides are TGTGCCAGCAGCTTGGGCTGGGTTTACGAGCAGTACTTC. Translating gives CASSLGWVYEQYF.

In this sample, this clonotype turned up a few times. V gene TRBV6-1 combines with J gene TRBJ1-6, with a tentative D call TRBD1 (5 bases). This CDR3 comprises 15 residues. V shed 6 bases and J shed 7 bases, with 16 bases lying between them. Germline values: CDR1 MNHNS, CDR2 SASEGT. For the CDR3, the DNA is TGTGCCAGCAGCACTGGACATTCCCTAAATTCACCCCTCCACTTT. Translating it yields CASSTGHSLNSPLHF.

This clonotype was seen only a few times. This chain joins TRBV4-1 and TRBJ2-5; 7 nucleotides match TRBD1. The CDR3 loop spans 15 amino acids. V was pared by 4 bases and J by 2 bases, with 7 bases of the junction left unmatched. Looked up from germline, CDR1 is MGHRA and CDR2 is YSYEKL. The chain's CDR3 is CASSPGTADQETQYF. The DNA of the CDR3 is TGCGCCAGCAGCCCCGGGACAGCGGATCAAGAGACCCAGTACTTC.

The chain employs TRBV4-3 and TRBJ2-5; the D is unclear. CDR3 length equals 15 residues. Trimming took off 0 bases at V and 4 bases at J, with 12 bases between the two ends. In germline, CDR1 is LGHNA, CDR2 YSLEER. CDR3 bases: TGCGCCAGCAGCCAAGATAGGTGGGATAGAGAGACCCAGTACTTC. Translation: CASSQDRWDRETQYF.

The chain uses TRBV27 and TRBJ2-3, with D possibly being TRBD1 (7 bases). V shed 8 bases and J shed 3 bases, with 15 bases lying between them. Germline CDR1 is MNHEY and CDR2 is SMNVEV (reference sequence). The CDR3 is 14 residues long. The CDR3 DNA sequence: TGTGCCAGCCAAAACAGGGGAGGTACAGATACGCAGTATTTT. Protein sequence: CASQNRGGTDTQYF.

The CDR3 here is CAWTRRNTEAFF. As DNA, the CDR3 is TGTGCCTGGACTAGGAGGAACACTGAAGCTTTCTTT. The chain couples TRBV30 to TRBJ1-1; D ambiguous. Trimming shortened V by 4 bases and J by 1 base, and 7 bases separated the two germline ends. This CDR3 has 12 residues. Germline assignment: CDR1 GTSNPN and CDR2 SVGIG (reference sequence).

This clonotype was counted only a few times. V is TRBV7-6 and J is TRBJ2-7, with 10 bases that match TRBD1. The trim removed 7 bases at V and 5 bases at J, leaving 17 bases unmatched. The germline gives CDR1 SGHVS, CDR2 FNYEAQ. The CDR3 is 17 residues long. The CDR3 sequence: CASTPRAGTGVWDEQYF. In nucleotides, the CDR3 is TGTGCCAGCACCCCTCGCGCCGGGACAGGGGTCTGGGACGAGCAGTACTTC.

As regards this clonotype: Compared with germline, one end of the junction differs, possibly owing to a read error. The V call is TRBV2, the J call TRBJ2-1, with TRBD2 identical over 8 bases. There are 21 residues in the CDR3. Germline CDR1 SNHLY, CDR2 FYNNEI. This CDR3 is CASSKTFIGGALGSSHNEQFF. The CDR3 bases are TGTGCCAGCAGTAAGACCTTTATCGGGGGGGCTCTGGGTAGCTCCCACAATGAGCAGTTCTTC.

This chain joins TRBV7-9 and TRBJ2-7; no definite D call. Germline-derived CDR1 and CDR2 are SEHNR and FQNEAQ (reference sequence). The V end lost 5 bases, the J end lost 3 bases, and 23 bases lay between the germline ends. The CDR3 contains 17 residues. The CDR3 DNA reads TGTGCCAGCAGCCCACCTCCCGGGCGCGTTCGAAACTACGAGCAGTACTTC. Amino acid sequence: CASSPPPGRVRNYEQYF.

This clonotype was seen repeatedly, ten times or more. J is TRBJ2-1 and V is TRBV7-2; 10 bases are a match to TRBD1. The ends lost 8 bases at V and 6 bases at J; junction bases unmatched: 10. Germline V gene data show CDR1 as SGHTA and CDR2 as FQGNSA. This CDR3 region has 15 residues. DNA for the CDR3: TGTGCCAGCCGCCCCACGGGGACAGGGGCCAATGAGCAGTTCTTC. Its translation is CASRPTGTGANEQFF.

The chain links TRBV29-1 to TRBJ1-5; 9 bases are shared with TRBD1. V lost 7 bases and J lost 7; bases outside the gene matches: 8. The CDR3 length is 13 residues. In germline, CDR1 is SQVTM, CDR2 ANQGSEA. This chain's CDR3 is CSARTGEGQPQHF. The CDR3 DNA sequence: TGCAGCGCACGGACAGGGGAAGGCCAGCCCCAGCATTTT.

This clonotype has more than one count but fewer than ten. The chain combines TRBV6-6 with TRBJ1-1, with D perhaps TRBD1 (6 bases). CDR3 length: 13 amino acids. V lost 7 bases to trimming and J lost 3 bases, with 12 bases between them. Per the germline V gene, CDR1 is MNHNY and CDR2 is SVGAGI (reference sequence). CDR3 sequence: CASKQGGYTEAFF. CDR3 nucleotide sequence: TGTGCCAGCAAACAAGGGGGTTACACTGAAGCTTTCTTT.

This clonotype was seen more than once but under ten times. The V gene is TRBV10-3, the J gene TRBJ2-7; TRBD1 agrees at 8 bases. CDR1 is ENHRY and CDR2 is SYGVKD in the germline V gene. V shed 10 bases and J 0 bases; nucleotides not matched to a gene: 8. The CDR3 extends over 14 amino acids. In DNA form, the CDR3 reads TGTGCCACTTTCCAGGGGGCCAGCTCCTACGAGCAGTACTTC. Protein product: CATFQGASSYEQYF.

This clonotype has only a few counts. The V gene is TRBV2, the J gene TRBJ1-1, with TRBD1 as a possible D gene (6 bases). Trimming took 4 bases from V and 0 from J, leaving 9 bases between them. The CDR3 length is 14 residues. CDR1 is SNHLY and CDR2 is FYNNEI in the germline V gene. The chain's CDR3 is CASSVEGVNTEAFF. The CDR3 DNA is TGTGCCAGCAGTGTTGAGGGGGTGAACACTGAAGCTTTCTTT.

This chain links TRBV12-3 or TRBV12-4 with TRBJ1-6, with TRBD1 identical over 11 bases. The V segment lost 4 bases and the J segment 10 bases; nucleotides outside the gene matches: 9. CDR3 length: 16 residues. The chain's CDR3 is CASSSNGQGARSPLHF. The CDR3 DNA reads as TGTGCCAGCAGTTCAAACGGACAGGGGGCTCGGTCACCCCTCCACTTT.

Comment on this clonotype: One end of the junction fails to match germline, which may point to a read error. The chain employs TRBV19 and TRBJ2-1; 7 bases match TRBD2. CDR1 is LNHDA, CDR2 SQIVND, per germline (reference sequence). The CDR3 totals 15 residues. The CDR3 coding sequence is TGTGCCAGTAGTATCGGCGGGAGCTCCTACAATGAGCAGTGCTTC. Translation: CASSIGGSSYNEQCF.

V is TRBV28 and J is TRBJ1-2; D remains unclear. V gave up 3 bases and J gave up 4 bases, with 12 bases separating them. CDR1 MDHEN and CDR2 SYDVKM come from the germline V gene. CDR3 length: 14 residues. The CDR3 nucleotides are TGTGCCAGCAGTTTCCCCCCCAGTGGCTATGGCTACACCTTC. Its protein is CASSFPPSGYGYTF.

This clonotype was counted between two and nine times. The CDR3 DNA is TGTGCCAGCAGTTACTCGGGCAGGGAGTGGAACACTGAAGCTTTCTTT. This encodes CASSYSGREWNTEAFF. The rearrangement links TRBV6-5 to TRBJ1-1; maybe TRBD1 (5 bases). This CDR3 spans 16 amino acids. Germline values: CDR1 MNHEY, CDR2 SVGAGI. The V and J ends lost 0 bases and 1 base respectively, with 12 bases between them.

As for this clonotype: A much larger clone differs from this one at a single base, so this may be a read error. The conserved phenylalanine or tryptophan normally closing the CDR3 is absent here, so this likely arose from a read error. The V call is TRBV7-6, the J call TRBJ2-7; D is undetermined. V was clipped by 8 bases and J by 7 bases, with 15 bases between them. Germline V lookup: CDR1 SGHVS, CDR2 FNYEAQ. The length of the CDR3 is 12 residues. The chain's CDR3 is CASGPELGEQYL. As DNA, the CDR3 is TGTGCCAGCGGTCCGGAGCTCGGGGAGCAGTACTTA.

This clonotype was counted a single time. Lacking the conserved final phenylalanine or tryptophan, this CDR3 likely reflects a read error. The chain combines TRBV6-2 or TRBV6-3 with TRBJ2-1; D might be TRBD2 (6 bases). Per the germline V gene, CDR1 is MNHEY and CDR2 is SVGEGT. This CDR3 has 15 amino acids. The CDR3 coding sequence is TGTGCCAGCAGCCTAACGGAGGCGGGGAACAATGATCAGTTCGTC. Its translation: CASSLTEAGNNDQFV.

CDR3 protein: CASSLNGGRGQPQHF. CDR3 in DNA: TGTGCCAGCAGCCTAAATGGGGGCCGGGGTCAGCCCCAGCATTTT. The chain combines TRBV2 with TRBJ1-5, with a weak D call TRBD1 (6 bases). Germline V gene data show CDR1 as SNHLY and CDR2 as FYNNEI. The CDR3 runs 15 residues. Between the trimmed V and J ends, which lost 6 bases and 6 bases, there was a span of 18 bases.

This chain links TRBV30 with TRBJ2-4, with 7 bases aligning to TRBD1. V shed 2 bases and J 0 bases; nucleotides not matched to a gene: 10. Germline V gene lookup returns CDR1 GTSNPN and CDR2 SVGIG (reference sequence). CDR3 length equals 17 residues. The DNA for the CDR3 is TGTGCCTGGAGTAGACAGGGAAATAAACTAGCCAAAAACATTCAGTACTTC. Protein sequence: CAWSRQGNKLAKNIQYF.